The 24 T cell receptor beta chains below were found in one sample sequenced in a study of blood T cell repertoires in COVID-19. Data came from immunoSEQ multiplex PCR; TCRdb stores just in-frame clones and leaves some out. The sample lists about 150,000 clones, about 80% occurring once. The sample comprised PBMCs or T cells enriched from blood (not recorded which). The receptors originated from a woman in her 50s who had recovered from COVID-19.

The chain employs TRBV29-1 and TRBJ1-1; possibly TRBD1 for D (6 bases). The germline V gene has CDR1 SQVTM and CDR2 ANQGSEA. The V end was cut by 7 bases, the J end by 3 bases, with 9 bases between. There are 11 residues in the CDR3. The CDR3 region is CSAQGYTEAFF. In DNA, the CDR3 is TGCAGCGCACAGGGTTACACTGAAGCTTTCTTT.

V usage is TRBV18 and J usage is TRBJ2-7; the D is unclear. Germline V gene sequence: CDR1 KGHSH, CDR2 LQKENI. V was pared by 2 bases and J by 5 bases, with 7 bases between. The CDR3 runs to 12 residues. This CDR3 reads CASSPSSDEQYF. In DNA, the CDR3 is TGTGCCAGCTCACCAAGCAGCGACGAGCAGTACTTC.

The chain recombines TRBV5-4 with TRBJ1-1; TRBD1 matches at 12 bases. Per germline, CDR1 SGHNT and CDR2 YYREEE (reference sequence). The length of the CDR3 is 16 residues. Unmatched junction bases numbered 5, after V lost 0 bases and J lost 5 bases. The chain's CDR3 is CASSLAGTGGRTEAFF. CDR3 bases: TGTGCCAGCAGCTTGGCCGGGACAGGGGGCAGGACTGAAGCTTTCTTT.

V usage is TRBV30 and J usage is TRBJ1-2; 12 nucleotides agree with TRBD1. Trimming at V came to 4 bases and at J to 1 base, leaving 7 bases not matched to a gene. Germline V lookup: CDR1 GTSNPN, CDR2 SVGIG (reference sequence). The CDR3 covers 16 residues. Written as DNA, the CDR3 is TGTGCCTGGATCCCCGGGACAGGGGGCTTTAACTATGGCTACACCTTC. Protein product: CAWIPGTGGFNYGYTF.

The genes are TRBV30 and TRBJ1-5; the D is unclear. The germline V and J ends were trimmed by 5 bases and 2 bases, with 10 bases remaining between them. CDR1 and CDR2 from the germline V gene are GTSNPN and SVGIG (reference sequence). CDR3 size: 13 residues. In DNA form, the CDR3 reads TGTGCCTGGGCTCCGCAGGGCAATCAGCCCCAGCATTTT. It translates to CAWAPQGNQPQHF.

The chain is built from TRBV6-5 and TRBJ1-3; TRBD1 agrees at 8 bases. CDR1 MNHEY and CDR2 SVGAGI come from the germline V gene. Trimming at V came to 0 bases and at J to 0 bases, leaving 1 base not matched to a gene. This CDR3 spans 16 amino acids. The CDR3 loop reads CASSYSQGASGNTIYF. The CDR3 nucleotides are TGTGCCAGCAGTTACTCTCAGGGGGCCTCTGGAAACACCATATATTTT.

The chain carries TRBV10-3 and TRBJ2-1, with 11 bases matching TRBD2. V gave up 5 bases and J gave up 1 base; unmatched junction bases: 7. Germline V lookup: CDR1 ENHRY, CDR2 SYGVKD. The CDR3 loop spans 17 amino acids. The CDR3 DNA sequence: TGTGCCATCAGTCTCACGGGACTAGCGGTGTCCTACAATGAGCAGTTCTTC. It specifies CAISLTGLAVSYNEQFF.

CDR3 in amino acids: CASSPRTEEKLFF. The CDR3 DNA reads as TGTGCCAGCTCACCCCGGACAGAGGAAAAACTGTTTTTT. This chain uses TRBV18 with TRBJ1-4; possible D gene TRBD1, 6 bases. This CDR3 is 13 amino acids long. Germline lookup yields CDR1 KGHSH and CDR2 LQKENI. Trimming removed 3 bases from V and 8 bases from J, with 10 bases in between.

The V call is TRBV6-5, the J call TRBJ1-5; D may be TRBD1 (6 bases). V was clipped by 6 bases and J by 5 bases, with 14 bases between them. The CDR3 loop spans 14 amino acids. Germline V gene data show CDR1 as MNHEY and CDR2 as SVGAGI. The CDR3 DNA reads as TGTGCCAGCAGCCTTACAGGGTTAGATCAGCCCCAGCATTTT. It is translated as CASSLTGLDQPQHF.

V usage is TRBV3-1 (or the pseudogene TRBV3-2) and J usage is TRBJ1-1; no clear D gene. Trimming removed 5 bases at V and 0 bases at J, with 16 bases between. Germline V gene data show CDR1 as LGHDT and CDR2 as YNNKEL (reference sequence). This CDR3 contains 16 residues. This CDR3 reads CASSDKSVFMNTEAFF. Here the CDR3 DNA reads TGTGCCAGCAGCGATAAGTCGGTATTCATGAACACTGAAGCTTTCTTT.

The chain carries TRBV2 and TRBJ2-6; no clear D. Deletions cut 3 bases from V and 1 base from J, with 7 bases between. The V gene's germline CDR1 is SNHLY and CDR2 FYNNEI. CDR3 length: 15 amino acids. CDR3 DNA sequence: TGTGCCAGCAGTGACTCGAGGTCTGGGGCCAACGTCCTGACTTTC. It translates to CASSDSRSGANVLTF. Based on the CDR3 plus reference TRBV2 and TRBJ2-6, the full variable domain is EPEVTQTPSHQVTQMGQEVILRCVPISNHLYFYWYRQILGQKVEFLVSFYNNEISEKSEIFDDQFSVERPDGSNFTLKIRSTKLEDSAMYFCASSDSRSGANVLTFGAGSRLTVL.

This chain connects TRBV6-5 to TRBJ1-3, with a tentative D call TRBD1 (5 bases). V was shortened by 2 bases and J by 0 bases, with 11 bases between the two germline ends. CDR3 length: 16 amino acids. Germline V gives CDR1 MNHEY, CDR2 SVGAGI. CDR3 amino acids: CASSYVGANSGNTIYF. The DNA of the CDR3 is TGTGCCAGCAGTTACGTAGGGGCTAACTCTGGAAACACCATATATTTT.

This clone was counted only a few times. The chain joins TRBV5-6 to TRBJ2-7, with D possibly being TRBD1 (6 bases). Germline V gene lookup returns CDR1 SGHDT and CDR2 YYEEEE. Trimming took off 4 bases at V and 5 bases at J, with 10 bases between the two ends. CDR3 length: 12 residues. The CDR3 sequence: CASSTGYHEQYF. DNA for the CDR3: TGTGCCAGCAGCACAGGGTACCACGAGCAGTACTTC.

This clone was seen just once. The gene calls are TRBV19 and TRBJ1-2, with D possibly being TRBD1 (6 bases). The germline V and J ends were trimmed by 7 bases and 5 bases, with 11 bases remaining between them. Germline CDR1 is LNHDA and CDR2 is SQIVND (reference sequence). CDR3 length: 12 residues. The CDR3 region has the DNA TGTGCCAGTACGGGGACATTATATGGCTACACCTTC. Protein product: CASTGTLYGYTF.

This chain links TRBV4-1 with TRBJ1-1, with D maybe TRBD1 (5 bases). Germline V gene lookup returns CDR1 MGHRA and CDR2 YSYEKL. The CDR3 sequence is 14 residues long. The V gene lost 0 bases and the J gene lost 10 bases, with 15 bases spanning the gap. Here the CDR3 DNA reads TGCGCCAGCAGCCAAGATGGGGGGTTACAACGAGCTTTCTTT. Protein product: CASSQDGGLQRAFF.

The V call is TRBV19, the J call TRBJ2-2, with 9 bases identical to TRBD1. V dropped 5 bases and J dropped 3; count of bases not matched to a gene: 1. The CDR3 loop spans 14 amino acids. Germline CDR1 reads LNHDA; CDR2 reads SQIVND (reference sequence). CDR3 in DNA: TGTGCCAGTAGTGACAGGGGGGACACCGGGGAGCTGTTTTTT. Its protein product is CASSDRGDTGELFF.

This chain connects TRBV9 to TRBJ2-6; 11 bases are shared with TRBD1. There are 18 residues in the CDR3. The V segment lost 3 bases and the J segment 3 bases; nucleotides outside the gene matches: 8. CDR1 and CDR2 (germline): SGDLS, YYNGEE. CDR3 amino acids: CASSAWTGGSVGANVLTF. The DNA of the CDR3 is TGTGCCAGCAGCGCCTGGACAGGGGGCTCAGTTGGGGCCAACGTCCTGACTTTC.

CDR3 DNA sequence: TGTGCCAGCAGCTTAACCCCCCCAGGGGCCGGCACTGAAGCTTTCTTT. This gives the protein CASSLTPPGAGTEAFF. This chain joins TRBV7-8 and TRBJ1-1, with D possibly being TRBD1 (6 bases). The germline CDR1 and CDR2 sequences are SGHVS and FQNEAQ. The V end lost 2 bases, the J end lost 4 bases, and 17 bases lay between the germline ends. This CDR3 has 16 amino acids.

The chain is built from TRBV15 and TRBJ2-4; 10 bases fit TRBD1. V lost 5 bases and J lost 0; bases outside the gene matches: 10. The CDR3 sequence is 18 residues long. Germline V gene sequence: CDR1 LNHNV, CDR2 YYDKDF (reference sequence). In DNA form, the CDR3 reads TGTGCCACCAGCTCACCGCGCGGGACAGGGGAAGCCAAAAACATTCAGTACTTC. Translating it yields CATSSPRGTGEAKNIQYF.

This clone came up a few times. This chain joins TRBV3-1 (or the pseudogene TRBV3-2) and TRBJ1-5; D not resolved. The CDR3 has 14 residues. The V and J ends lost 2 bases and 2 bases respectively, with 7 bases between them. CDR1 is LGHDT, CDR2 YNNKEL, per germline (reference sequence). This chain's CDR3 is CASSQTLGNQPQHF. The DNA for the CDR3 is TGTGCCAGCAGCCAAACTCTTGGCAATCAGCCCCAGCATTTT.

The chain links TRBV5-5 to TRBJ1-5; D may be TRBD1 (5 bases). V was clipped by 1 base and J by 2 bases, with 10 bases between them. The CDR3 totals 15 residues. Germline CDR1 reads SGHKS; CDR2 reads YYEKEE (reference sequence). The CDR3 coding sequence is TGTGCCAGCAGCTTGAGGGGATTCGGCAATCAGCCCCAGCATTTT. Translating gives CASSLRGFGNQPQHF.

This clone has just a few counts. The CDR3 nucleotides are TGTGCCAGCAGCTCTAGCGGGGGGCCCTCTGGGGCCAACGTCCTGACTTTC. This sequence encodes CASSSSGGPSGANVLTF. The chain combines TRBV5-5 with TRBJ2-6, with 11 bases aligning to TRBD2. The CDR3 spans 17 residues. V was clipped by 3 bases and J by 0 bases; unmatched bases: 2. Germline V gene lookup returns CDR1 SGHKS and CDR2 YYEKEE (reference sequence).

The V gene is TRBV4-2, the J gene TRBJ1-2, with a possible D match to TRBD1 (5 bases). Germline CDR1 and CDR2: LGHNA and YNFKEQ. The length of the CDR3 is 14 residues. The V end was cut by 2 bases, the J end by 5 bases, with 12 bases between. CDR3 coding DNA: TGTGCCAGCAGCCAAATTGGAGGGGATTATGGCTACACCTTC. Translated: CASSQIGGDYGYTF.

In its sample, this clone was seen a few times. The chain recombines TRBV5-1 with TRBJ2-7; 8 positions match TRBD1. V lost 1 base, J lost 1 base, and 4 bases stayed unmatched. The length of the CDR3 is 15 residues. Germline V lookup: CDR1 SGHRS, CDR2 YFSETQ. The CDR3 DNA follows: TGCGCCAGCAGCTTGAGTACAGGGGGGTCCTACGAGCAGTACTTC. Its translation: CASSLSTGGSYEQYF.